The 7 T cell receptor beta chains below all came from one sample that was sequenced in a study of beta chain features in type 1 diabetes. All of the isolated RNA was reverse transcribed, so expressed TCRB transcripts were sequenced. Generated by immunoSEQ multiplex PCR, the TCRdb table keeps only in-frame clones and is missing some. The profile shows around 250,000 clones, less than 15% of them singletons. The material sequenced was naive CD4+ T cells from blood. These receptors came from a woman aged 40 to 55 in good health.

This clone occurred a few times. This chain links TRBV7-2 with TRBJ1-4, with 8 bases fitting TRBD1. The CDR3 is 15 amino acids. Germline V lookup: CDR1 SGHTA, CDR2 FQGNSA. Trimming at V came to 5 bases and at J to 0 bases, leaving 2 bases not matched to a gene. The DNA of the CDR3 is TGTGCCAGCAGCATACAGGGGGCAACTAATGAAAAACTGTTTTTT. This sequence encodes CASSIQGATNEKLFF.

The chain uses TRBV18 and TRBJ2-2, with 7 positions matching TRBD2. V lost 2 bases to trimming and J lost 0 bases; unmatched junction nucleotides: 0. Germline loops: CDR1 KGHSH, CDR2 LQKENI. The CDR3 loop spans 15 amino acids. CDR3 residues: CASSPGGANTGELFF. The CDR3 region has the DNA TGTGCCAGCTCACCAGGGGGGGCGAACACCGGGGAGCTGTTTTTT. The variable domain in full, with the rest retrieved from reference TRBV18 and TRBJ2-2, is NAGVMQNPRHLVRRRGQEARLRCSPMKGHSHVYWYRQLPEEGLKFMVYLQKENIIDESGMPKERFSAEFPKEGPSILRIQQVVRGDSAAYFCASSPGGANTGELFFGEGSRLTVL.

The sample holds a few counts of this clone. Different DNA sequences within this sample yield the same CDR3. The J gene is TRBJ1-5, the V gene TRBV6-5; D is possibly TRBD1 (6 bases). This CDR3 is 13 amino acids long. Germline V gene sequence: CDR1 MNHEY, CDR2 SVGAGI. The V and J ends lost 6 bases and 4 bases respectively, with 10 bases between them. This CDR3 is CASSRTGNQPQHF. Written as DNA, the CDR3 is TGTGCCAGCAGCCGAACAGGGAATCAGCCCCAGCATTTT.

There are many counts of this clone. This specimen includes other DNA sequences encoding the same CDR3. The V call is TRBV7-2, the J call TRBJ1-4, with D unclear. The CDR3 runs 13 residues. In germline, CDR1 is SGHTA, CDR2 FQGNSA. V lost 5 bases and J lost 0, with 4 bases in between. In DNA form, the CDR3 reads TGTGCCAGCAGCAGAGCAACTAATGAAAAACTGTTTTTT. As protein: CASSRATNEKLFF. Drawing the rest from reference TRBV7-2 and TRBJ1-4, the complete variable domain is GAGVSQSPSNKVTEKGKDVELRCDPISGHTALYWYRQSLGQGLEFLIYFQGNSAPDKSGLPSDRFSAERTGGSVSTLTIQRTQQEDSAVYLCASSRATNEKLFFGSGTQLSVL.

Only a few counts were recorded for this clone. This rearrangement joins TRBV6-1 to TRBJ2-5, with 12 bases that match TRBD2. The CDR3 has 18 residues. V shed 2 bases and J 0 bases; nucleotides not matched to a gene: 7. Per the germline V gene, CDR1 is MNHNS and CDR2 is SASEGT. The chain's CDR3 is CASSERTSGAPYQETQYF. CDR3 DNA sequence: TGTGCCAGCAGTGAAAGGACTAGCGGGGCCCCGTACCAAGAGACCCAGTACTTC.

This clone was recorded a few times. The chain has TRBV18 and TRBJ1-1; D unresolved. This CDR3 has 16 residues. V was shortened by 3 bases and J by 2 bases, with 16 bases between the two germline ends. In germline, CDR1 is KGHSH, CDR2 LQKENI. The CDR3 DNA reads as TGTGCCAGCTCACCCCCCGGGTCCACGGCCAACACTGAAGCTTTCTTT. Encoded protein: CASSPPGSTANTEAFF.

The rearrangement links TRBV15 to TRBJ2-7; 9 bases match TRBD1. The V segment lost 7 bases and the J segment 4 bases; nucleotides outside the gene matches: 8. The V gene's germline CDR1 is LNHNV and CDR2 YYDKDF (reference sequence). The CDR3 totals 14 residues. This chain's CDR3 is CATKPGQGSYEQYF. The DNA for the CDR3 is TGTGCCACCAAGCCGGGACAGGGTAGTTACGAGCAGTACTTC.